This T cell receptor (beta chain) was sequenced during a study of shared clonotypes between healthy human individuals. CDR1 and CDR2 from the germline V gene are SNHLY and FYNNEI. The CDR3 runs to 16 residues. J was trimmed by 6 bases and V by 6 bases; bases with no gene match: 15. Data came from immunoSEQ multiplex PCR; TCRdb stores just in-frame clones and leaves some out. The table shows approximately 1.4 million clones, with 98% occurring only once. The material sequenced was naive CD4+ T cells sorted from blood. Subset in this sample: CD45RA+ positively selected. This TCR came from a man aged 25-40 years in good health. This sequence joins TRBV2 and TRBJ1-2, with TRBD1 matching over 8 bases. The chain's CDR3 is CASRPVLDRDFDGYTF. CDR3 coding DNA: TGTGCCAGCAGGCCCGTCTTGGACAGGGATTTTGATGGCTACACCTTC.